These T cell receptor beta chains were read from a single sample in a study of OX40 agonist ivuxolimab in advanced cancers. Sequencing was performed with immunoSEQ multiplex PCR; in TCRdb, only in-frame clones are kept and a portion is missing. The repertoire holds 30,000 to 40,000 clones, with 90% to 95% as singletons. This specimen consisted of CD4+ or CD8+ T cells sorted from blood, obtained in a trial of the OX40 agonist ivuxolimab. These receptors originate from an adult with an advanced solid tumor such as melanoma, head and neck, liver or kidney cancer. CDR3s include the opening cysteine and the closing phenylalanine or tryptophan. A D gene is named only where the DNA matches it firmly. Clone size is stated in some rows and not others, as once, few, many or a class when expanded.

NA	NA	TRBV28	TRBJ1-2	TGTGCCAGCAGTTTGTCGGGCAGCGCAGTAAACTATGGCTACACCTTC	CASSLSGSAVNYGYTF
NA	once	TRBV7-8	TRBJ1-2	TGTGCCAGCAGCTCGGGGTACGGCTATGGCTACACCTTC	CASSSGYGYGYTF
TRBD2	NA	TRBV7-2	TRBJ2-1	TGTGCCAGCAGCTTGGGCGGGAGGGGATACAATGAGCAGTTCTTC	CASSLGGRGYNEQFF
TRBD2	NA	TRBV5-1	TRBJ2-7	TGCGCCAGCAGCCCGTCGACTAGCGGAACCTACGAGCAGTACTTC	CASSPSTSGTYEQYF
NA	NA	TRBV6-1	TRBJ2-7	TGTGCCAGCAGTGCGACTGTTTCCTACGAGCAGTACTTC	CASSATVSYEQYF
TRBD2	NA	TRBV30	TRBJ2-2	TGTGCCTGGAGTGTTGGACTAGCGGGGTCCACCGGGGAGCTGTTTTTT	CAWSVGLAGSTGELFF
TRBD1	NA	TRBV27	TRBJ1-2	TGTGCCAGCAGACAGGGGGCGCTCGGCTACACCTTC	CASRQGALGYTF
NA	NA	TRBV5-8	TRBJ2-7	TGTGCCAGCAGCCTTACCCCCTACGAGCAGTACTTC	CASSLTPYEQYF
NA	NA	TRBV4-3	TRBJ2-5	TGCGCCAGCAGCCAGCTCCAGGGCGGTGAGACCCAGTACTTC	CASSQLQGGETQYF
NA	NA	TRBV6-5	TRBJ2-7	TGTGCCAGCAGTTACAACCGCGAGCAGTACTTC	CASSYNREQYF
TRBD2	NA	TRBV28	TRBJ2-7	TGTGCCAGCAGTTGGTCTAGCGGGAGTTACGAGCAGTACTTC	CASSWSSGSYEQYF
NA	NA	TRBV21-1	TRBJ1-5	TGTGCCAGCAGCAAAAAGACCCTTTTCGTCAATCAGCCCCAGCATTTT	CASSKKTLFVNQPQHF
NA	NA	TRBV6-1	TRBJ2-6	TGTGCCACGGGGACACAGAGCTCTGGGGCCAACGTCCTGACTTTC	CATGTQSSGANVLTF
NA	NA	TRBV2	TRBJ1-1	TGTGCCAGCAGGCCGGGGTCCATGAACACTGAAGCTTTCTTT	CASRPGSMNTEAFF
TRBD2	NA	TRBV28	TRBJ2-1	TGTGCCAGCAGTTTCCGAGTGACTAGCGGGAAAAACAATGAGCAGTTCTTC	CASSFRVTSGKNNEQFF
TRBD1	NA	TRBV2	TRBJ2-7	TGTGCCAGCAGTGCGGGACAGGGGACCTACGAGCAGTACTTC	CASSAGQGTYEQYF
NA	NA	TRBV11-3	TRBJ2-7	TGTGCCAGCAGCTTACGCTCTAACGAGCAGTACTTC	CASSLRSNEQYF
TRBD1	NA	TRBV30	TRBJ1-4	TGTGCCTGGAGTGTAAAGGGGGCGGCTAATGAAAAACTGTTTTTT	CAWSVKGAANEKLFF
NA	NA	TRBV11-3	TRBJ2-7	TGTGCCAGCAGCTTAGGGGGAAACGAGCAGTACTTC	CASSLGGNEQYF
NA	once	TRBV20-1	TRBJ2-7	TGCAGTGCCCCTACAACCTACGAGCAGTACTTC	CSAPTTYEQYF
NA	NA	TRBV9	TRBJ2-1	TGTGCCAGCAGCGTAGGGGGCCGATACAATGAGCAGTTCTTC	CASSVGGRYNEQFF
NA	NA	TRBV5-4	TRBJ2-7	TGTGCCAGCAGCTCACAGGTTCCCCACGAGCAGTACTTC	CASSSQVPHEQYF
NA	NA	TRBV27	TRBJ2-2	TGTGCCAGCAGTTTTTTTGACAGAGTAAACACCGGGGAGCTGTTTTTT	CASSFFDRVNTGELFF
NA	NA	TRBV11-3	TRBJ1-4	TGTGCCAGCAGCTTAAGGGCGGTAAATAATGAAAAACTGTTTTTT	CASSLRAVNNEKLFF
NA	NA	TRBV29-1	TRBJ2-7	TGCAGCGTTGAAGATAATCAGCTCGAGCAGTACTTC	CSVEDNQLEQYF
TRBD1	NA	TRBV30	TRBJ2-7	TGTGCCTCCCATGTCTCGGACAGGGGTCACGAGCAGTACTTC	CASHVSDRGHEQYF
NA	NA	TRBV5-1	TRBJ2-6	TGCGCCAGCAGCGTGATATCTGGGGCCAACGTCCTGACTTTC	CASSVISGANVLTF
TRBD1	NA	TRBV28	TRBJ2-7	TGTGCCAGCAGTGACATCGGGACAGGTTCGGGATTATACTACTACGAGCAGTACTTC	CASSDIGTGSGLYYYEQYF
TRBD2	NA	TRBV7-8	TRBJ2-1	TGTGCCAGCAGCCGGGGGGTCGGCAATGAGCAGTTCTTC	CASSRGVGNEQFF
TRBD1	NA	TRBV4-1	TRBJ2-7	TGCGCCAGCAGCCGCGGGACAGGGACCTACGAGCAGTACTTC	CASSRGTGTYEQYF
NA	NA	TRBV5-1	TRBJ2-7	TGCGCCAGCAGCTTGGGGGGGACCTACGAGCAGTACTTC	CASSLGGTYEQYF
NA	medium-sized	TRBV19	TRBJ2-5	TGTGCCAGTAGTCCCTCCCCACAGAACCAAGAGACCCAGTACTTC	CASSPSPQNQETQYF
NA	NA	TRBV7-2	TRBJ2-1	TGTGCCAGCAGTAATTATTTCCCCAGGGATGAGCAGTTCTTC	CASSNYFPRDEQFF
NA	NA	TRBV5-1	TRBJ2-7	TGCGCCAGCAGCTTGACAGGCTTCTCCTACGAGCAGTACTTC	CASSLTGFSYEQYF
NA	once	TRBV9	TRBJ2-3	TGTGCCAGCAGCGTAGACACAGATACGCAGTATTTT	CASSVDTDTQYF
NA	NA	TRBV15	TRBJ1-2	TGTGCCACCAGCAGAGATTTAAACCCCGGGGACCCCAGGGGCTACACCTTC	CATSRDLNPGDPRGYTF
TRBD1	NA	TRBV19	TRBJ2-4	TGTGCCAGTAGTCCGCGGGACAGGTACAACATTCAGTACTTC	CASSPRDRYNIQYF
NA	NA	TRBV9	TRBJ2-1	TGTGCCAGCAGCCCCTCATTTAGCGCGAGAACCTACAATGAGCAGTTCTTC	CASSPSFSARTYNEQFF
NA	NA	TRBV7-9	TRBJ2-7	TGTGCCAGCAGCCCGGCAGCAGCCTACGAGCAGTACTTC	CASSPAAAYEQYF
TRBD2	NA	TRBV10-2	TRBJ2-1	TGCGCCAGCAGTGAGAGGCTAGCGGCTTACAATGAGCAGTTCTTC	CASSERLAAYNEQFF
TRBD2	NA	TRBV27	TRBJ2-1	TGTGCCAGCAGTCCGGGGACTAGCGGGAACGACTTCTTC	CASSPGTSGNDFF
NA	NA	TRBV6-5	TRBJ1-1	TGTGCCATAAACCGGGGGGCGGGCACTGAAGCTTTCTTT	CAINRGAGTEAFF
TRBD2	NA	TRBV11-2	TRBJ2-1	TGTGCCAGCAGCTTATCTAGCGGGTTTTACAATGAGCAGTTCTTC	CASSLSSGFYNEQFF
NA	NA	TRBV27	TRBJ2-7	TGTGCCAGCAGTTTGGGACCCTCCTACGAGCAGTACTTC	CASSLGPSYEQYF
NA	NA	TRBV5-1	TRBJ2-7	TGCGCCAGCAGCATGATCCGGGACACGAGCTCCTACGAGCAGTACTTC	CASSMIRDTSSYEQYF
TRBD2	NA	TRBV5-1	TRBJ2-3	TGCGCCAGCAGCTCGACTAGCGGGACGCTTGATACGCAGTATTTT	CASSSTSGTLDTQYF
NA	NA	TRBV7-8	TRBJ2-7	TGTGCCAGCAGTCCGACAGGCGGAGAGCAGTACTTC	CASSPTGGEQYF
NA	NA	TRBV5-4	TRBJ1-2	TGTGCCAGCAGCTTGGGCAGGGTCGATGGCTACACCTTC	CASSLGRVDGYTF
NA	once	TRBV30	TRBJ2-7	TGTGCCTGGGCTTCCTCCTACGAGCAGTACTTC	CAWASSYEQYF
TRBD1	NA	TRBV27	TRBJ1-1	TGTGCCAGCAGCCAAAGTGGGACAGGGAACACTGAAGCTTTCTTT	CASSQSGTGNTEAFF
NA	once	TRBV2	TRBJ1-4	TGTGCCAGCAGTGAAGCGCGGCCCCGGCTAACGGAGGAAAAACTGTTTTTT	CASSEARPRLTEEKLFF
NA	NA	TRBV13	TRBJ2-7	TGTGCCAGCAGCCTCACCCGGGACAAGGCCAGCTTC	CASSLTRDKASF
TRBD2	NA	TRBV6-6	TRBJ2-1	TGTGCCAGCAGTACTAGCGGGTTCGATGAGCAGTTCTTC	CASSTSGFDEQFF
NA	NA	TRBV2	TRBJ2-6	TGTGCCAGCAGTGACAGGGCAACTGGGGCCAACGTCCTGACTTTC	CASSDRATGANVLTF
NA	few	TRBV14	TRBJ1-1	TGTGCCAGCAGCCAAGAGGTCATGCGTGAAGCTTTCTTT	CASSQEVMREAFF
NA	NA	TRBV27	TRBJ2-7	TGTGCCAGCAGTTACCAGAGCTCCTACGAGCAGTACTTC	CASSYQSSYEQYF
NA	NA	TRBV6-5	TRBJ1-1	TGTGCCAGCAGTTATCCGCAATGGGACACTGAAGCTTTCTTT	CASSYPQWDTEAFF
NA	NA	TRBV7-8	TRBJ2-7	TGTGCCAGCAGCTGGGGCACGCACGAGCAGTACTTC	CASSWGTHEQYF
NA	NA	TRBV7-6	TRBJ2-2	TGTGCCAGCAGCTTAGCATTCGGGGTGGGAACCGGGGAGCTGTTTTTT	CASSLAFGVGTGELFF
NA	NA	TRBV27	TRBJ2-5	TGTGCCAGCAGCCACAACGAAGTGGAGACCCAGTACTTC	CASSHNEVETQYF